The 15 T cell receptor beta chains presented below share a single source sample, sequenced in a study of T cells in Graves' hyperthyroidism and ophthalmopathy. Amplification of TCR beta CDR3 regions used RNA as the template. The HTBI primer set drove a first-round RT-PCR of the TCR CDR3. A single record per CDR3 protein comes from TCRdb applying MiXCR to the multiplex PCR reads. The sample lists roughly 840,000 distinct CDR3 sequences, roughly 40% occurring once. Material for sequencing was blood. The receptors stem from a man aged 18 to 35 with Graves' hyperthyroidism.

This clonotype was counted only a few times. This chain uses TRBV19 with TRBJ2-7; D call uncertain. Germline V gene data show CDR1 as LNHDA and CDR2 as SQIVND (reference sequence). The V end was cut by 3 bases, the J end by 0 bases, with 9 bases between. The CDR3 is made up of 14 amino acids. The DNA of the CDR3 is TGTGCCAGTAGTATGAAGGGATTCTCCTACGAGCAGTACTTC. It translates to CASSMKGFSYEQYF. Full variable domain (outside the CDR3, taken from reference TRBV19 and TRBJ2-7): DGGITQSPKYLFRKEGQNVTLSCEQNLNHDAMYWYRQDPGQGLRLIYYSQIVNDFQKGDIAEGYSVSREKKESFPLTVTSAQKNPTAFYLCASSMKGFSYEQYFGPGTRLTVT.

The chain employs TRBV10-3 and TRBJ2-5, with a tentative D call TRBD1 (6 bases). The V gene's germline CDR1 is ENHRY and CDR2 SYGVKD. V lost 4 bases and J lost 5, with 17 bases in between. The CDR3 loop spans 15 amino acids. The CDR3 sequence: CAISGGAGVGETQYF. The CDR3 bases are TGTGCCATCAGTGGTGGGGCAGGGGTAGGGGAGACCCAGTACTTC.

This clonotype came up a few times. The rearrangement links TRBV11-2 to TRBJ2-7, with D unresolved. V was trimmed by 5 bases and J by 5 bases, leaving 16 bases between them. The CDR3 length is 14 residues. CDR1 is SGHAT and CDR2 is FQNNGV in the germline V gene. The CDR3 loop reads CASSPKQGRDEQYF. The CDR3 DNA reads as TGTGCCAGCAGCCCCAAGCAAGGTCGGGACGAGCAGTACTTC.

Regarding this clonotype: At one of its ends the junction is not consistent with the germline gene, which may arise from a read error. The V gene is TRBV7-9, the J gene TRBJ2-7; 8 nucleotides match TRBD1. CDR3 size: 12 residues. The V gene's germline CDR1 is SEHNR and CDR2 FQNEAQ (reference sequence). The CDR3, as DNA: TGTGCCAGCAGCGGGGGGACAGGTAACCCCAGCTTC. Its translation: CASSGGTGNPSF.

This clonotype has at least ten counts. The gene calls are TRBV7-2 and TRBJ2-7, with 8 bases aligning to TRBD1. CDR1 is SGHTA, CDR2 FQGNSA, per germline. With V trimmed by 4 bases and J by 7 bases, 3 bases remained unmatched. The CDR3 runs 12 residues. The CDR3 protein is CASSSTGVEQYF. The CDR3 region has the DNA TGTGCCAGCAGCTCGACAGGGGTAGAGCAGTACTTC.

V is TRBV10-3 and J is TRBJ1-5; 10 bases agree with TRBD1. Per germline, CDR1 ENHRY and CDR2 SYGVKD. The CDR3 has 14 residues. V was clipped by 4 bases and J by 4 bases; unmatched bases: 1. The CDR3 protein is CAISVGQGNQPQHF. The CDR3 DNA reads TGTGCCATCAGTGTGGGACAGGGGAATCAGCCCCAGCATTTT.

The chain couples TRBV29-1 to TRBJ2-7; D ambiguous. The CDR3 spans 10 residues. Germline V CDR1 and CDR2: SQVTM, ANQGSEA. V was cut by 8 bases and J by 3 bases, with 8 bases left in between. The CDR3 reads CSQGIYEQYF. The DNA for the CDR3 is TGCAGCCAAGGGATCTACGAGCAGTACTTC.

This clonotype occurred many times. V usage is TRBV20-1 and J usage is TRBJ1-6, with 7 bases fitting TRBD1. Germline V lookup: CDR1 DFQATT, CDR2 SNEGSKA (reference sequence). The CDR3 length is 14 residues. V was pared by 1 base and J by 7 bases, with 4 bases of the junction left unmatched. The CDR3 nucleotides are TGCAGTGCTAGAGGGGAGGGGGCGAATTCACCCCTCCACTTT. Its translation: CSARGEGANSPLHF.

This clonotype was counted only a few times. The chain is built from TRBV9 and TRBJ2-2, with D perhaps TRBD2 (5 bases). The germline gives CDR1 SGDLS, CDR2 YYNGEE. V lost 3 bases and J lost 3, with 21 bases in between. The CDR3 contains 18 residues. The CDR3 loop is CASSDARMGAGHTGELFF. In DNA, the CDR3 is TGTGCCAGCAGCGACGCCCGGATGGGCGCGGGTCACACCGGGGAGCTGTTTTTT.

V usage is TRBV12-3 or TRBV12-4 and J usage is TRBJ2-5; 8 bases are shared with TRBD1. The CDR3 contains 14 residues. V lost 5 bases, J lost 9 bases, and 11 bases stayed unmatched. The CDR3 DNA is TGTGCCAGCAGTCAAACAGGGGGGAATCAGCCCCAGTACTTC. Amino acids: CASSQTGGNQPQYF.

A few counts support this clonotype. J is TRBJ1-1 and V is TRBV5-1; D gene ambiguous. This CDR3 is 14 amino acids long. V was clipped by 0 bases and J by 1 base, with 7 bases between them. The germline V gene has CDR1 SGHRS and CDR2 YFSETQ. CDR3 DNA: TGCGCCAGCAGCTTGGGACCCCAGAACACTGAAGCTTTCTTT. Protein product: CASSLGPQNTEAFF.

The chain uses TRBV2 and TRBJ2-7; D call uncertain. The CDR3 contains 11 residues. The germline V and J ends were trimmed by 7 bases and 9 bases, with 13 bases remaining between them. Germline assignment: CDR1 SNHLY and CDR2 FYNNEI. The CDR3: CASISSTGQYF. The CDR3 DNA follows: TGTGCCAGCATCTCATCGACCGGGCAGTACTTC.

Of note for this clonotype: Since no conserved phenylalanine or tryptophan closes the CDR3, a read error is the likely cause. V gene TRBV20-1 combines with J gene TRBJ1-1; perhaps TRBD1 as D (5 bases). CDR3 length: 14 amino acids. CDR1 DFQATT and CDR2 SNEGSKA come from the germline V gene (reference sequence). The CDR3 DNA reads TGCAATGCTATAGGGGCACAGGAGAACACTGAAGCTTTCTCT. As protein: CNAIGAQENTEAFS.

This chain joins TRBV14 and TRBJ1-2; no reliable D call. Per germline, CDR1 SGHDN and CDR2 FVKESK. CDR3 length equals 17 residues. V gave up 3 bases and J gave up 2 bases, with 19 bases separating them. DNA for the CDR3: TGTGCCAGCAGCCAGAGAAGATTGACGGATTCGAACTATGGCTACACCTTC. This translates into CASSQRRLTDSNYGYTF.

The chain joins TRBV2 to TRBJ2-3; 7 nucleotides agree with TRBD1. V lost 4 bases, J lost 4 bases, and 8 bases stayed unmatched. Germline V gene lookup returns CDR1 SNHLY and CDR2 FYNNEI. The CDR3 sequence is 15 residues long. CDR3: CASSGDRVAPDTQYF. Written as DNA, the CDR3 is TGTGCCAGCAGTGGAGACAGGGTAGCGCCAGATACGCAGTATTTT.